Following are 16 T cell receptor beta chains from one sample sequenced in a study of cytomegalovirus exposure and HLA in healthy donors. Primers included in the PCR were 60 Vbeta and 13 Jbeta primers. Some clones are missing from TCRdb's copy, which holds only in-frame ones; the method was immunoSEQ multiplex PCR. Seen here are approximately 150,000 clones, around 79% observed once, and the top ten hold approximately 2.4%. Sequencing input: PBMCs. The receptors derive from a female donor in good health and CMV-seronegative.

The chain is built from TRBV7-2 and TRBJ2-2; 10 bases are a match to TRBD1. The ends lost 5 bases at V and 2 bases at J; junction bases unmatched: 11. The germline V gene encodes CDR1 SGHTA and CDR2 FQGNSA. The CDR3 runs to 18 residues. CDR3 nucleotides: TGTGCCAGCAGCCAATCACCGGGACAGGGGACTAACACCGGGGAGCTGTTTTTT. Residues: CASSQSPGQGTNTGELFF. The complete variable domain, with remaining parts taken from reference TRBV7-2 and TRBJ2-2, reads GAGVSQSPSNKVTEKGKDVELRCDPISGHTALYWYRQSLGQGLEFLIYFQGNSAPDKSGLPSDRFSAERTGGSVSTLTIQRTQQEDSAVYLCASSQSPGQGTNTGELFFGEGSRLTVL.

The chain uses TRBV9 and TRBJ1-3, with D perhaps TRBD1 (5 bases). This CDR3 has 15 residues. V was clipped by 0 bases and J by 4 bases, with 11 bases between them. Looked up from germline, CDR1 is SGDLS and CDR2 is YYNGEE. The DNA of the CDR3 is TGTGCCAGCAGCGTAGCCGTAGGGGAAGGAAACACCATATATTTT. It translates to CASSVAVGEGNTIYF.

The chain links TRBV7-8 to TRBJ1-2; 10 bases are a match to TRBD1. J gave up 4 bases and V 5 bases, and 7 bases lay outside the gene matches. The CDR3 has 15 amino acids. Germline CDR1 SGHVS, CDR2 FQNEAQ. The CDR3, as DNA: TGTGCCAGCAGCCACGGGACAGGGGAACTCTATGGCTACACCTTC. Protein: CASSHGTGELYGYTF. The full variable domain, rest sourced from reference TRBV7-8 and TRBJ1-2, is GAGVSQSPRYKVAKRGQDVALRCDPISGHVSLFWYQQALGQGPEFLTYFQNEAQLDKSGLPSDRFFAERPEGSVSTLKIQRTQQEDSAVYLCASSHGTGELYGYTFGSGTRLTVV.

The chain uses TRBV6-5 and TRBJ2-7, with TRBD1 identical over 9 bases. Trimming cost V 6 bases and J 3 bases; bases outside gene matches: 6. Per germline, CDR1 MNHEY and CDR2 SVGAGI. CDR3 length: 14 residues. CDR3 in amino acids: CASRQDRGSYEQYF. The CDR3 nucleotides are TGTGCCAGCAGACAGGACAGGGGCAGCTACGAGCAGTACTTC.

J is TRBJ1-2 and V is TRBV4-3, with a weak D call TRBD1 (5 bases). The V end was cut by 3 bases, the J end by 0 bases, with 11 bases between. The CDR3 has 15 amino acids. CDR1 LGHNA and CDR2 YSLEER come from the germline V gene. The CDR3 loop is CASSHRGNPNYGYTF. The CDR3 region has the DNA TGCGCCAGCAGCCACCGGGGGAACCCTAACTATGGCTACACCTTC.

This clone was observed once. CDR3 bases: TGTGCCAGCAGCCAGGGGGGCCGGCAAGAGACCCAGTACTTC. Its protein product is CASSQGGRQETQYF. This chain uses TRBV7-9 with TRBJ2-5; TRBD1 is a possible D gene (7 bases). The CDR3 is 14 residues long. Germline CDR1 SEHNR, CDR2 FQNEAQ (reference sequence). V lost 5 bases and J 2 bases, leaving 12 bases between the germline ends.

V usage is TRBV4-1 and J usage is TRBJ1-2; 11 nucleotides match TRBD1. The length of the CDR3 is 15 residues. The V and J ends lost 5 bases and 4 bases, in that order; junction bases with no gene match: 6. Germline V gene data show CDR1 as MGHRA and CDR2 as YSYEKL. This chain's CDR3 is CASSSGQGAGYGYTF. The CDR3 DNA follows: TGCGCCAGCAGCAGTGGACAGGGGGCCGGCTATGGCTACACCTTC.

This clone came up once. In the same sample, other DNA sequences code for this CDR3. V gene TRBV29-1 combines with J gene TRBJ2-7; TRBD2 matches at 11 bases. CDR1 and CDR2 (germline): SQVTM, ANQGSEA. The CDR3 sequence is 18 residues long. V lost 5 bases, J lost 0 bases, and 15 bases stayed unmatched. The CDR3 protein is CSVCVLAGVSKPSYEQYF. The CDR3 nucleotides read TGCAGCGTTTGCGTACTAGCGGGAGTCTCAAAACCCTCCTACGAGCAGTACTTC.

Here the CDR3 DNA reads TGTGCCAGCAGCTTAGGAGGGCGGGCTGAAGCTTTCTTT. This encodes CASSLGGRAEAFF. This rearrangement joins TRBV11-1 to TRBJ1-1; D ambiguous. CDR3 length: 13 residues. The V gene's germline CDR1 is SGHAT and CDR2 FQDESV (reference sequence). V was trimmed by 1 base and J by 6 bases, leaving 9 bases between them. Using reference TRBV11-1 and TRBJ1-1 for the parts outside the CDR3, the full variable domain is EAEVAQSPRYKITEKSQAVAFWCDPISGHATLYWYRQILGQGPELLVQFQDESVVDDSQLPKDRFSAERLKGVDSTLKIQPAELGDSAMYLCASSLGGRAEAFFGQGTRLTVV.

The chain joins TRBV5-4 to TRBJ1-1; D is perhaps TRBD1 (5 bases). The V end was cut by 0 bases, the J end by 1 base, with 10 bases between. Germline V gene lookup returns CDR1 SGHNT and CDR2 YYREEE (reference sequence). The CDR3 runs to 15 residues. CDR3 in DNA: TGTGCCAGCAGCTTGGGAGGAGGGGCGAACACTGAAGCTTTCTTT. It encodes CASSLGGGANTEAFF.

The chain carries TRBV4-1 and TRBJ2-1; 7 nucleotides line up with TRBD1. CDR3 size: 14 residues. V dropped 4 bases and J dropped 3; count of bases not matched to a gene: 3. Germline-derived CDR1 and CDR2 are MGHRA and YSYEKL. The CDR3 is CASSLTGYYNEQFF. The CDR3 region has the DNA TGCGCCAGCAGCCTGACAGGGTACTACAATGAGCAGTTCTTC.

The chain recombines TRBV28 with TRBJ2-7; 7 bases are a match to TRBD1. The CDR3 covers 12 residues. Germline lookup yields CDR1 MDHEN and CDR2 SYDVKM. The junction had 4 bases not matched to a gene; V was cut back by 6 bases and J by 5 bases. The CDR3, as DNA: TGTGCCAGCAGGACAGGGCCCCACGAGCAGTACTTC. Translation gives CASRTGPHEQYF.

This clone was detected a few times. V and J are TRBV7-9 and TRBJ1-1; D is uncertain. CDR3 length: 15 residues. CDR1 SEHNR and CDR2 FQNEAQ come from the germline V gene (reference sequence). V was pared by 2 bases and J by 2 bases, with 12 bases between. This CDR3 reads CASSLQRTPNTEAFF. CDR3 DNA: TGTGCCAGCAGCTTACAGCGGACTCCAAACACTGAAGCTTTCTTT.

The chain has TRBV5-1 and TRBJ2-7, with D tentatively TRBD1 (6 bases). The germline V gene has CDR1 SGHRS and CDR2 YFSETQ. Trimming pared 4 bases from V and 2 bases from J, leaving 16 bases between. This CDR3 has 15 residues. CDR3 amino acids: CASSERRGGTYEQYF. CDR3 bases: TGCGCCAGCAGCGAACGCAGGGGTGGAACCTACGAGCAGTACTTC.

A few counts support this clone. This chain links TRBV5-4 with TRBJ1-4; the D is unclear. CDR3 length: 14 residues. CDR1 SGHNT and CDR2 YYREEE come from the germline V gene (reference sequence). V lost 4 bases to trimming and J lost 4 bases, with 11 bases between them. CDR3 loop: CASSMRRYNEKLFF. CDR3 in DNA: TGTGCCAGCAGCATGAGGCGGTATAATGAAAAACTGTTTTTT.

This clone was seen just once. The chain links TRBV11-2 to TRBJ2-5; TRBD2 might be the D (6 bases). The CDR3 has 13 residues. V dropped 1 base and J dropped 4 bases, with 7 bases sitting between them. Germline CDR1 SGHAT, CDR2 FQNNGV. The CDR3 nucleotides are TGTGCCAGCAGCTTAGCGGGAGCAGAGACCCAGTACTTC. Amino acids: CASSLAGAETQYF.